This entry features one TCR beta chain sequence. There is no known antigen for this receptor. No base quality information exists; no much larger clone differs at one position. V sheds 0 bases and J sheds 6 bases, leaving 12 bases between their ends. The germline V gene specifies MNHEY as CDR1 and SVGAGI as CDR2. Its CDR3 holds 14 amino acids, cysteine through phenylalanine. CDR3 DNA is the only sequence kept; it has 42 bases, read in frame from the first base. In the prospective study, participants were about 18 to 89 years old, resided in about two dozen geographic areas of the United States, and were enrolled through a virtual design. In the prospective study, participants were assigned to cohorts based on the clinical history participants reported in a screening survey and a study questionnaire. Each participant in the prospective study had whole blood, serum and a nasopharyngeal or oropharyngeal swab collected by mobile phlebotomists. Participants in the prospective study had the option to provide additional blood draws and questionnaires over an approximately 2-month period. Blood samples from the prospective study were shipped frozen or at room temperature prior to DNA extraction.

TCRbeta CDR3 regions were amplified from genomic DNA by means of the immunoSEQ Assay, a bias-controlled multiplex PCR. As for the original processing: The number of nucleated cells in each sample was estimated by amplification of reference gene primers within the assay. Sequence reads were collapsed and filtered to measure the absolute abundance of every unique TCRbeta CDR3 rearrangement. For each sample, productive Simpson clonality was calculated as the square root of Simpson's diversity index across productive rearrangements. In TCRdb, the immuneACCESS table is reduced to in-frame sequences with V and J assigned. These tables do not hold every clone; where another copy was compared, an unresolved V gene accounts for under half, and the others remain unexplained. Clonal size and the V and J genes are those of that table, whereas D and trimming came from the DNA. The table for this sample lists roughly 170,000 clones; 65% to 85% of them were counted only once. The top ten constitute about 4% of the sample.

The data originate from a study of blood T cell repertoires in COVID-19 (dated by TCRdb to the early 2020s). The study in broad terms: The collaborator samples originated in the United States, Italy and Spain and spanned the acute and convalescent phases of COVID-19. The prospective study material was composed of cDNA or gDNA derived from T cells, B-cell-depleted T cells, or PBMCs. Subjects who had been exposed to COVID-19, were actively infected with it, or had recovered from it provided the deeply sampled blood TCRbeta repertoires that made up the dataset. A freely available public database, intended as a resource for researchers studying the immune response to SARS-CoV-2, is where the repertoires were released. The samples were drawn from two sources: the first 160 participants of the ongoing ImmuneRACE study, and over 1,000 subjects contributed by 6 global collaborators. Sample metadata almost always included a de-identified subject ID, COVID-19 status, age in years and sex. HLA class I and class II types, where available, came from metadata supplied by the sample provider rather than from assay-based typing. General findings and caveats noted by the study authors: How much clinical and demographic metadata was included differed by source and by participant, and the metadata was provided uncurated.

The receptor's source is a woman aged 45-60 years in a cohort exposed to, infected with or recovered from COVID-19 (not recorded which). Sequences were obtained from PBMCs or T cells enriched from blood (not recorded which). The chain was built from TRBV6-5 and TRBJ2-7, with TRBD2 as a weak D call on 5 bases. The DNA is TGTGCCAGCAGTTACTCCGGGGTCCGGGGCGAGCAGTACTTC. It translates as CASSYSGVRGEQYF.